The 25 T cell receptor beta chains below come from one sample, sequenced in a study of T cells after yellow fever vaccination. TCRdb reanalysed the 5' RACE reads using MiXCR and keeps one entry per CDR3 protein. The data hold 250,000 to 300,000 distinct CDR3 sequences, with about 5.2% observed a single time. Here the sequenced sample was CD4+ T cells sorted from PBMCs, taken on the day of the yellow fever booster vaccination. The source is a man between 18 and 29 years old who received the YFV17D yellow fever vaccine.

V gene TRBV2 combines with J gene TRBJ2-3; D gene unclear. Germline loops: CDR1 SNHLY, CDR2 FYNNEI. The CDR3 is made up of 13 amino acids. Trimming left V 7 bases short and J 4 bases short, with 12 bases between. CDR3: CASKEKAPDTQYF. The CDR3 region has the DNA TGTGCCAGCAAGGAGAAGGCTCCAGATACGCAGTATTTT. Drawing the rest from reference TRBV2 and TRBJ2-3, the complete variable domain is EPEVTQTPSHQVTQMGQEVILRCVPISNHLYFYWYRQILGQKVEFLVSFYNNEISEKSEIFDDQFSVERPDGSNFTLKIRSTKLEDSAMYFCASKEKAPDTQYFGPGTRLTVL.

In this sample, this clonotype turned up many times. J is TRBJ2-3 and V is TRBV7-2; tentative D call: TRBD2 (6 bases). Trimming took 4 bases from V and 4 from J, leaving 9 bases between them. Per germline, CDR1 SGHTA and CDR2 FQGNSA. The CDR3 runs 13 residues. CDR3 nucleotide sequence: TGTGCCAGCAGCTCCGGGGGTGCAGATACGCAGTATTTT. It specifies CASSSGGADTQYF.

This clonotype came up many times. The rearrangement joins TRBV7-2 to TRBJ1-4; D not resolved. Per germline, CDR1 SGHTA and CDR2 FQGNSA. The CDR3 loop spans 13 amino acids. Trimming took 7 bases from V and 6 from J, leaving 12 bases between them. The CDR3 protein is CASKRRLDEKLFF. CDR3 bases: TGTGCCAGCAAAAGGAGGCTGGATGAAAAACTGTTTTTT.

This clonotype was picked up a small number of times. This sequence joins TRBV20-1 and TRBJ1-2; D is uncertain. The germline V gene encodes CDR1 DFQATT and CDR2 SNEGSKA (reference sequence). The V gene lost 0 bases and the J gene lost 5 bases, with 10 bases spanning the gap. This CDR3 contains 13 residues. CDR3 sequence reads: CSARDRSPYGYTF. The CDR3 DNA is TGCAGTGCTAGAGATCGTTCCCCGTATGGCTACACCTTC.

This clonotype occurred many times. The genes are TRBV3-1 and TRBJ2-7; D remains ambiguous. This CDR3 has 13 residues. The V end lost 0 bases, the J end lost 6 bases, and 9 bases lay between the germline ends. Germline values: CDR1 LGHDT, CDR2 YNNKEL (reference sequence). For the CDR3, the DNA is TGTGCCAGCAGCCAAGAACTGTTGTTCGAGCAGTACTTC. Its translation: CASSQELLFEQYF.

The rearrangement uses TRBV4-1 and TRBJ1-1; TRBD1 is a possible D gene (6 bases). Germline V gene data show CDR1 as MGHRA and CDR2 as YSYEKL. The V and J ends lost 1 base and 5 bases respectively, with 11 bases between them. The CDR3 covers 14 residues. The CDR3 loop is CASSQAQGRTEAFF. The CDR3, as DNA: TGCGCCAGCAGCCAAGCGCAGGGGAGGACTGAAGCTTTCTTT.

This clonotype was observed many times. The CDR3 spells CASTVTAYQPQHF. Written as DNA, the CDR3 is TGCGCCAGCACCGTAACTGCATATCAGCCCCAGCATTTT. The chain has TRBV10-2 and TRBJ1-5; D ambiguous. V dropped 7 bases and J dropped 5 bases, with 12 bases sitting between them. The CDR3 is made up of 13 amino acids. Germline CDR1 and CDR2: WSHSY and SAAADI.

At least ten counts were recorded for this clonotype. The chain links TRBV11-2 to TRBJ1-4; D unresolved. Germline CDR1 and CDR2: SGHAT and FQNNGV. Trimming removed 0 bases at V and 3 bases at J, with 8 bases between. This CDR3 region has 15 residues. The CDR3 coding sequence is TGTGCCAGCAGCTTAGAAGGCAGTTCTAATGAAAAACTGTTTTTT. Amino acids: CASSLEGSSNEKLFF.

This clonotype was counted ten times or more. The J gene is TRBJ2-1, the V gene TRBV7-3; the D gene is possibly TRBD1 (6 bases). Trimming shortened V by 5 bases and J by 7 bases, and 9 bases separated the two germline ends. The CDR3 consists of 12 residues. Germline-derived CDR1 and CDR2 are SGHTA and FQGTGA. CDR3 DNA: TGTGCCAGCAGCATAAGGGGGAATGAGCAGTTCTTC. Translated, it gives CASSIRGNEQFF.

In its sample, this clonotype was seen many times. The CDR3: CASSPDPGLAGNEQFF. CDR3 sequence (DNA): TGTGCCAGCAGCCCAGACCCGGGACTAGCGGGGAATGAGCAGTTCTTC. V and J are TRBV7-2 and TRBJ2-1; 13 bases agree with TRBD2. The V segment lost 5 bases and the J segment 7 bases; nucleotides outside the gene matches: 8. Germline CDR1 is SGHTA and CDR2 is FQGNSA. There are 16 residues in the CDR3.

In this sample, this clonotype turned up a few times. The rearrangement uses TRBV5-1 and TRBJ2-3; 9 bases agree with TRBD1. Germline assignment: CDR1 SGHRS and CDR2 YFSETQ. This CDR3 has 14 residues. Losses at the gene ends were 2 bases for V and 5 bases for J; bases not matched to a gene: 3. DNA for the CDR3: TGCGCCAGCAGCTTAACAGGGGGCTTAGATACGCAGTATTTT. It translates to CASSLTGGLDTQYF.

This clonotype was observed at least ten times. The chain joins TRBV4-2 to TRBJ2-7; 10 positions match TRBD2. This CDR3 spans 17 amino acids. V trimming: 2 bases; J trimming: 3 bases; junction bases outside the gene matches: 10. Per germline, CDR1 LGHNA and CDR2 YNFKEQ. DNA for the CDR3: TGTGCCAGCAGCCAACCTAAAGCGACTAGCGGGCTCTACGAGCAGTACTTC. Residues: CASSQPKATSGLYEQYF.

This clonotype was recorded at least ten times. The V and J genes are TRBV29-1 and TRBJ2-7; 8 positions agree with TRBD1. Trimming removed 3 bases from V and 5 bases from J; junction bases left unmatched: 6. Looked up from germline, CDR1 is SQVTM and CDR2 is ANQGSEA. The CDR3 contains 13 residues. The CDR3 DNA sequence: TGCAGCGTTGAGGGGACAGGAGGCCACGAGCAGTACTTC. It encodes CSVEGTGGHEQYF.

The chain links TRBV7-6 to TRBJ2-5; 7 nucleotides line up with TRBD2. Germline V lookup: CDR1 SGHVS, CDR2 FNYEAQ. The V gene end was trimmed by 1 base and the J gene end by 1 base; junction bases not matched to a gene: 12. The CDR3 has 18 amino acids. The DNA for the CDR3 is TGTGCCAGCAGCTTAGTCCCCCCGAGCGGGGACTCCCAAGAGACCCAGTACTTC. Its translation is CASSLVPPSGDSQETQYF. Full variable domain (missing parts from reference TRBV7-6 and TRBJ2-5): GAGVSQSPRYKVTKRGQDVALRCDPISGHVSLYWYRQALGQGPEFLTYFNYEAQQDKSGLPNDRFSAERPEGSISTLTIQRTEQRDSAMYRCASSLVPPSGDSQETQYFGPGTRLLVL.

This clonotype was seen many times. J is TRBJ1-1 and V is TRBV7-2; a weak D match, TRBD1 (6 bases). The germline CDR1 and CDR2 sequences are SGHTA and FQGNSA. The V end was cut by 6 bases, the J end by 2 bases, with 10 bases between. The CDR3 consists of 13 residues. The CDR3 reads CASSQQGNTEAFF. The CDR3 DNA reads TGTGCCAGCAGTCAACAGGGAAACACTGAAGCTTTCTTT.

This clonotype was detected only a few times. The chain is built from TRBV18 and TRBJ1-5, with D hard to call. The V and J ends lost 5 bases and 7 bases respectively, with 12 bases between them. This CDR3 is built from 13 residues. Germline V CDR1 and CDR2: KGHSH, LQKENI. CDR3 DNA sequence: TGTGCCAGCTCATCGGGGAACGGCCAGCCCCAGCATTTT. It codes for CASSSGNGQPQHF.

This clonotype was observed a few times. Since a much larger clone is just one base distant, this may be a read error. The chain uses TRBV7-3 and TRBJ1-1, with D possibly matching TRBD1 (5 bases). CDR1 SGHTA and CDR2 FQGTGA come from the germline V gene. Trimming cost V 2 bases and J 1 base, with 8 bases left between them. CDR3 length equals 14 residues. The DNA for the CDR3 is TGTGCCAGCAGCTTAGCAGGGAAGAACACTGAAGCTTTCTTT. This encodes CASSLAGKNTEAFF. Complete variable domain (other parts from reference TRBV7-3 and TRBJ1-1): GAGVSQTPSNKVTEKGKYVELRCDPISGHTALYWYRQSLGQGPEFLIYFQGTGAADDSGLPNDRFFAVRPEGSVSTLKIQRTERGDSAVYLCASSLAGKNTEAFFGQGTRLTVV.

The chain couples TRBV7-7 to TRBJ2-1; D ambiguous. Per germline, CDR1 SSHAT and CDR2 FNYEAQ (reference sequence). The CDR3 is 13 residues long. V lost 1 base and J lost 6, with 7 bases in between. Written as DNA, the CDR3 is TGTGCCAGCAGCTTAGACGGTACCAATGAGCAGTTCTTC. Encoded protein: CASSLDGTNEQFF.

The chain is built from TRBV7-9 and TRBJ2-3; a weak D match, TRBD1 (5 bases). V lost 3 bases and J 0 bases, leaving 10 bases between the germline ends. The CDR3 is 15 residues long. Looked up from germline, CDR1 is SEHNR and CDR2 is FQNEAQ (reference sequence). The CDR3 loop is CASSFDGASTDTQYF. The CDR3 DNA reads TGTGCCAGCAGCTTTGATGGGGCTAGCACAGATACGCAGTATTTT.

This clonotype was counted a few times. The rearrangement uses TRBV5-1 and TRBJ2-2; unclear D gene. Trimming removed 4 bases at V and 0 bases at J, with 10 bases between. Looked up from germline, CDR1 is SGHRS and CDR2 is YFSETQ. The CDR3 extends over 15 amino acids. The CDR3 loop reads CASSRGTTNTGELFF. The CDR3 bases are TGCGCCAGCAGCCGCGGAACAACGAACACCGGGGAGCTGTTTTTT.

The chain employs TRBV7-2 and TRBJ2-2; weak D call: TRBD2 (7 bases). The CDR3 spans 16 residues. Germline values: CDR1 SGHTA, CDR2 FQGNSA. V gave up 4 bases and J gave up 1 base, with 13 bases separating them. CDR3 sequence (DNA): TGTGCCAGCAGCTCCCTAGGGGGGGTGAACACCGGGGAGCTGTTTTTT. Translation gives CASSSLGGVNTGELFF.

The DNA of the CDR3 is TGCGCCAGCAGCCATCGAACTAGCGGGGGACCTTTGGATGAGCAGTTCTTC. Its protein is CASSHRTSGGPLDEQFF. The genes are TRBV4-1 and TRBJ2-1, with 11 bases matching TRBD2. The CDR3 totals 17 residues. V gave up 3 bases and J gave up 8 bases; unmatched junction bases: 12. In germline, CDR1 is MGHRA, CDR2 YSYEKL.

The CDR3 DNA follows: TGCAGTGCTAGTTCCCAGGCTGAGCAGTTCTTC. Protein: CSASSQAEQFF. The V and J genes are TRBV20-1 and TRBJ2-1; the D is unclear. The CDR3 is 11 amino acids. The V gene lost 3 bases and the J gene lost 9 bases, with 9 bases spanning the gap. Germline V lookup: CDR1 DFQATT, CDR2 SNEGSKA (reference sequence).

This clonotype was detected many times. V gene TRBV4-1 combines with J gene TRBJ1-5, with 8 bases fitting TRBD1. CDR1 and CDR2 (germline): MGHRA, YSYEKL. This CDR3 region has 17 residues. Trimming removed 0 bases from V and 9 bases from J; junction bases left unmatched: 13. In DNA form, the CDR3 reads TGCGCCAGCAGCCAAGACTCAGGGGGCGGCCTGAGAATGCCCCAGCATTTT. Translation gives CASSQDSGGGLRMPQHF.

This clonotype has a count of ten or more. The chain carries TRBV7-9 and TRBJ2-4; 7 bases map to TRBD1. This CDR3 has 16 amino acids. Germline trimming cut 5 bases from V and 0 bases from J; bases unmatched to any gene: 7. Germline CDR1 reads SEHNR; CDR2 reads FQNEAQ (reference sequence). CDR3 nucleotides: TGTGCCAGCAGCCGAGGGACAGACCTAGCCAAAAACATTCAGTACTTC. This encodes CASSRGTDLAKNIQYF.